This TCR beta chain was sequenced for a study of monozygotic twins with inflammatory bowel disease. Study conclusions and caveats: Patient repertoires may carry noise from differing immunosuppressive treatments. The sharing of clonotypes with others was lower in IBD patients than in healthy twins, especially with disease activity.

To note about this clonotype: Its matching antigen is unknown.

The germline CDR1 and CDR2 sequences are LGHDT and YNNKEL (reference sequence). This CDR3 comprises 15 residues. With the 5' RACE reads reprocessed, TCRdb shows one record per CDR3 protein and no DNA. This sample carries some 190,000 distinct CDR3 sequences, with roughly 8% going to the ten biggest clones. Sequences were obtained from blood. The V call is TRBV3-1, the J call TRBJ2-3. This TCR was recovered from a human donor with ulcerative colitis or Crohn's disease, or a healthy co-twin of an affected twin (not recorded which). CDR3 in amino acids: CASSQESRSTDTQYF.